One sample yielded the 9 T cell receptor beta chains listed below, sequenced in a study of blood T cell repertoires in COVID-19. TCRdb's table, derived via immunoSEQ multiplex PCR, lists solely in-frame clones and lacks some. The sample lists about 71,000 clones, 88% occurring once. The sample comprised peripheral blood. All receptors derive from a human donor in a cohort sampled during active COVID-19.

The V and J genes are TRBV7-2 and TRBJ1-6, with D possibly matching TRBD1 (6 bases). Germline V lookup: CDR1 SGHTA, CDR2 FQGNSA. There are 16 residues in the CDR3. The V end lost 4 bases, the J end lost 6 bases, and 16 bases lay between the germline ends. The CDR3, as DNA: TGTGCCAGCAGCTCGTCCGGGAGGACAGTTAATTCACCCCTCCACTTT. This codes for CASSSSGRTVNSPLHF.

The count of this clone is one. J is TRBJ1-1 and V is TRBV21-1; the table gives TRBD1 as D, unverified against the DNA. TRBV21-1 is assigned pseudogene status. The CDR3 runs 13 residues. The CDR3 loop is CASSPGGSTEAFF. In DNA form, the CDR3 reads TGTGCCAGCAGCCCAGGGGGTTCGACTGAAGCTTTCTTT.

The rearrangement uses TRBV28 and TRBJ1-5, with no clear D. V lost 8 bases to trimming and J lost 1 base, with 9 bases between them. Germline V gene lookup returns CDR1 MDHEN and CDR2 SYDVKM. The CDR3 spans 13 residues. CDR3 amino acids: CASCDTSNQPQHF. The CDR3 DNA sequence: TGTGCCAGCTGTGACACCAGCAATCAGCCCCAGCATTTT.

Only one count was recorded for this clone. Here the CDR3 reads CASSLAGLAGQLYRNIQYF. The CDR3 nucleotides are TGTGCCAGCAGCTTAGCGGGACTAGCGGGGCAGTTATACCGAAACATTCAGTACTTC. The chain employs TRBV7-9 and TRBJ2-4, with 13 positions matching TRBD2. After removal of 0 bases from V and 6 bases from J, the junction contained 11 bases not matched to a gene. The CDR3 spans 19 residues. CDR1 and CDR2 from the germline V gene are SEHNR and FQNEAQ (reference sequence). The full variable domain, completed using reference TRBV7-9 and TRBJ2-4, is DTGVSQNPRHKITKRGQNVTFRCDPISEHNRLYWYRQTLGQGPEFLTYFQNEAQLEKSRLLSDRFSAERPKGSFSTLEIQRTEQGDSAMYLCASSLAGLAGQLYRNIQYFGAGTRLSVL.

The chain is built from TRBV6-4 and TRBJ2-1, with TRBD2 matching over 7 bases. This CDR3 is 16 amino acids long. Germline V gives CDR1 MRHNA, CDR2 SNTAGT. The V gene end was trimmed by 0 bases and the J gene end by 0 bases; junction bases not matched to a gene: 2. CDR3 sequence (DNA): TGTGCCAGCAGTGACTCGGCTAGCGGCTCCTACAATGAGCAGTTCTTC. It yields the protein CASSDSASGSYNEQFF.

CDR3 sequence: CASRGGGGRNTEAFF. As DNA, the CDR3 is TGTGCCAGCCGCGGCGGGGGCGGGCGAAACACTGAAGCTTTCTTT. The chain links TRBV7-2 to TRBJ1-1; possible D gene TRBD1, 6 bases. V lost 8 bases and J lost 2, with 18 bases in between. The germline V gene has CDR1 SGHTA and CDR2 FQGNSA. The CDR3 runs to 15 residues.

The rearrangement joins TRBV4-2 to TRBJ2-3; D possibly corresponds to TRBD2 (6 bases). Trimming removed 0 bases from V and 7 bases from J, with 14 bases in between. CDR1 and CDR2 from the germline V gene are LGHNA and YNFKEQ. The CDR3 runs 15 residues. CDR3 in amino acids: CASSQDGDSGNTQYF. DNA for the CDR3: TGTGCCAGCAGCCAAGATGGGGACTCGGGAAATACGCAGTATTTT.

The chain recombines TRBV14 with TRBJ2-7; no reliable D call. CDR1 and CDR2 (germline): SGHDN, FVKESK. CDR3 length: 10 residues. Trimming removed 5 bases at V and 6 bases at J, with 5 bases between. CDR3 sequence (DNA): TGTGCCAGCAGCACGGGCGAGCAGTACTTC. The encoded protein is CASSTGEQYF.

The gene calls are TRBV5-1 and TRBJ2-2; TRBD2 matches 10 bases. With 1 base clipped from V and 4 bases from J, the junction kept 4 bases outside the gene matches. The germline CDR1 and CDR2 sequences are SGHRS and YFSETQ. The CDR3 is made up of 16 amino acids. As DNA, the CDR3 is TGCGCCAGCAGCTTGTTAACTAGCGGGACCACCGGGGAGCTGTTTTTT. Amino acids: CASSLLTSGTTGELFF.